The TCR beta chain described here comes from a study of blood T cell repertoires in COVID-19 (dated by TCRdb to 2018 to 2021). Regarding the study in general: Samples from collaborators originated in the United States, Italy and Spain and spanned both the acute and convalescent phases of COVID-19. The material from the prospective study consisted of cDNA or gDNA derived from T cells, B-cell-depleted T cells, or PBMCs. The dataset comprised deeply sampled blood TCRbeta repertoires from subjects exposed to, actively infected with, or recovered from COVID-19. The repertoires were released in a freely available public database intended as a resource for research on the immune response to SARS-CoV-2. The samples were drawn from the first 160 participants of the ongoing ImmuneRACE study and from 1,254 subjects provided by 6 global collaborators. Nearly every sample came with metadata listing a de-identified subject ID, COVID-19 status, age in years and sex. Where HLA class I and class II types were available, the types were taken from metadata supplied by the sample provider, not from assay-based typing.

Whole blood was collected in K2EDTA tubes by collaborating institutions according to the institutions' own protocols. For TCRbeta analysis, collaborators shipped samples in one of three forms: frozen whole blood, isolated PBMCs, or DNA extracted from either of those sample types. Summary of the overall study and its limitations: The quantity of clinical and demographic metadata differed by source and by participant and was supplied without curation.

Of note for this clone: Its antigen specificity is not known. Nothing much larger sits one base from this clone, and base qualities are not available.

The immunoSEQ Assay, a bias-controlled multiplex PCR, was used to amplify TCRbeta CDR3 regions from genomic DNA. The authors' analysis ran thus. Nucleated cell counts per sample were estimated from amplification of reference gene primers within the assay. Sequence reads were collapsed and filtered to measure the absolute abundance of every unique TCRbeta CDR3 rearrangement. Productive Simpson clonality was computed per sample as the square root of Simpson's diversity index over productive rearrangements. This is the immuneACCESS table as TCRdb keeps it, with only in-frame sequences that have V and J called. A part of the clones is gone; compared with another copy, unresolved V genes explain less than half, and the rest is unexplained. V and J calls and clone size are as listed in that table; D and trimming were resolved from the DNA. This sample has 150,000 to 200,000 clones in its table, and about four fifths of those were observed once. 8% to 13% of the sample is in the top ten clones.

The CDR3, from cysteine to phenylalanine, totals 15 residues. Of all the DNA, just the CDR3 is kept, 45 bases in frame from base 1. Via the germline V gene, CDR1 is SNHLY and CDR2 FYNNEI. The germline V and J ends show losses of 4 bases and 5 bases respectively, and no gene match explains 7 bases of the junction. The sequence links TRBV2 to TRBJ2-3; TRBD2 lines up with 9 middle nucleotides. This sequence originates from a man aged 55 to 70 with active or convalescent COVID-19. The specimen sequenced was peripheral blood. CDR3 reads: CASSVERGAGDTQYF. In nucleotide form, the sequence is TGTGCCAGCAGTGTCGAGCGGGGGGCCGGAGATACGCAGTATTTT.